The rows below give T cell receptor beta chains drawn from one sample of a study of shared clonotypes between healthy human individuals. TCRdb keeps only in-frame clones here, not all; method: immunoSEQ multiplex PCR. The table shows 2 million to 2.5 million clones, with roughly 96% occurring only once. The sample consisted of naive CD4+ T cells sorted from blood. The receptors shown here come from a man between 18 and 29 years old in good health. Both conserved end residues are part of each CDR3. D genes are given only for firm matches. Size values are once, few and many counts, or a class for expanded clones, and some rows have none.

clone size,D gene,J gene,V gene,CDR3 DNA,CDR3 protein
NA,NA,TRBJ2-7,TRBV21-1,TGTGCCAGGACGGGCCGCGCCCCTTACGAGCAGTACTTC,CARTGRAPYEQYF
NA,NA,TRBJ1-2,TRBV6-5,TGTGCCAGCAGTTACTCGACCAGGGAGGCTAACTATGGCTACACCTTC,CASSYSTREANYGYTF
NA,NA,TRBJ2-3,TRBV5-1,TGCGCCAGCAGCTTAGATTTGTCGGGTGTTCGAAATTTT,CASSLDLSGVRNF
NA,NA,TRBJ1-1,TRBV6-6,TGTGCCAGCAGCCAAGTCGGTAGAACTGAAGCTTTCTTT,CASSQVGRTEAFF
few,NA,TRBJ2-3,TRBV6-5,TGTGCCAGCAGTTACGAAGGGAGCCCAGATACGCAGTATTTT,CASSYEGSPDTQYF
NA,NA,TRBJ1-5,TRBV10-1,TGCGCCAGCGCCCGGGTGTTTGGGCCCCAGCATTTT,CASARVFGPQHF
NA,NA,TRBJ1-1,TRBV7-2,TGTGCCAGCAGCCTCCCCGTGGGGCGGGGCACTGAAGCTTTCTTT,CASSLPVGRGTEAFF
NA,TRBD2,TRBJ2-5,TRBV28,TGTGCCAGCAGTTCTCATTCAGCGGGGGTTCAAGAGACCCAGTACTTC,CASSSHSAGVQETQYF
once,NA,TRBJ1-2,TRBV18,TGTGCCAGCTCACCAGAGGCACAGGCATATGGCTACACCTTC,CASSPEAQAYGYTF
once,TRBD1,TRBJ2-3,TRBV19,TGTGCCAGCCGTGACAGGGACACAGATACGCAGTATTTT,CASRDRDTDTQYF